These 17 T cell receptor beta chains were all obtained from the same sample, sequenced in a study of cytomegalovirus exposure and HLA in healthy donors. PCR involved 60 Vbeta and 13 Jbeta primers. This table comes from immunoSEQ multiplex PCR, and its TCRdb copy is limited to in-frame clones, with some not included. Of tens of thousands of clones listed, over 75% are singletons. The sequencing sample was made of PBMCs. These receptors were collected from a girl aged 2-9 years in good health and CMV-seropositive.

The rearrangement uses TRBV4-3 and TRBJ2-7; the match to TRBD1 covers 7 bases. V lost 2 bases, J lost 5 bases, and 3 bases stayed unmatched. Germline V gene data show CDR1 as LGHNA and CDR2 as YSLEER. The CDR3 sequence is 13 residues long. CDR3 sequence reads: CASSQRQGNEQYF. CDR3 coding DNA: TGCGCCAGCAGCCAAAGACAGGGAAACGAGCAGTACTTC.

The chain employs TRBV27 and TRBJ1-3, with 7 bases matching TRBD1. CDR3 length: 14 amino acids. Trimming cost V 7 bases and J 1 base; bases outside gene matches: 4. Looked up from germline, CDR1 is MNHEY and CDR2 is SMNVEV (reference sequence). The CDR3 protein is CASMTGTSGNTIYF. CDR3 DNA: TGTGCCAGCATGACAGGGACGTCTGGAAACACCATATATTTT.

Only a few counts were recorded for this clone. The chain employs TRBV4-1 and TRBJ2-2; TRBD2 matches 14 bases. The V gene's germline CDR1 is MGHRA and CDR2 YSYEKL. V shed 4 bases and J 7 bases; nucleotides not matched to a gene: 8. The CDR3 contains 17 residues. The CDR3 DNA is TGCGCCAGCAGCCTGCGACTAGCGGGAGGGCCGGGCGGGGAGCTGTTTTTT. Its protein is CASSLRLAGGPGGELFF.

This clone has a single count. This sequence joins TRBV28 and TRBJ1-2; 7 positions agree with TRBD1. CDR1 MDHEN and CDR2 SYDVKM come from the germline V gene. V dropped 5 bases and J dropped 8; count of bases not matched to a gene: 11. The CDR3 sequence is 14 residues long. CDR3 sequence: CASSQRQGAGGYTF. CDR3 coding DNA: TGTGCCAGCAGTCAAAGACAGGGTGCTGGCGGCTACACCTTC.

The V and J genes are TRBV27 and TRBJ2-4, with D possibly being TRBD2 (6 bases). With 2 bases removed from V and 0 bases from J, the gap between germline ends came to 8 bases. Germline V gene lookup returns CDR1 MNHEY and CDR2 SMNVEV (reference sequence). CDR3 length equals 15 residues. The CDR3: CASSLAGLAKNIQYF. The CDR3 nucleotides are TGTGCCAGCAGTTTAGCGGGACTAGCCAAAAACATTCAGTACTTC.

V is TRBV6-1 and J is TRBJ1-5; D call uncertain. There are 14 residues in the CDR3. V was pared by 3 bases and J by 4 bases, with 10 bases between. Looked up from germline, CDR1 is MNHNS and CDR2 is SASEGT. The CDR3 protein is CASSDRGGNQPQHF. CDR3 in DNA: TGTGCCAGCAGTGATAGAGGTGGGAATCAGCCCCAGCATTTT.

This clone came up once. V and J are TRBV2 and TRBJ1-5, with 8 bases that match TRBD1. V dropped 8 bases and J dropped 6; count of bases not matched to a gene: 18. The CDR3 spans 17 residues. Germline V gene data show CDR1 as SNHLY and CDR2 as FYNNEI. The chain's CDR3 is CASDGPPRDRKSQPQHF. The CDR3 nucleotides read TGTGCCAGCGACGGACCCCCCCGGGACAGGAAAAGTCAGCCCCAGCATTTT.

The chain uses TRBV7-3 and TRBJ2-2, with 10 bases that match TRBD2. V was pared by 7 bases and J by 4 bases, with 3 bases of the junction left unmatched. Germline loops: CDR1 SGHTA, CDR2 FQGTGA. This CDR3 has 14 amino acids. CDR3 in amino acids: CASTSGSGTGELFF. The CDR3 DNA reads as TGTGCCAGCACTAGCGGGAGCGGCACCGGGGAGCTGTTTTTT.

The V gene is TRBV19, the J gene TRBJ1-2; D is undetermined. Trimming pared 3 bases from V and 3 bases from J, leaving 11 bases between. The CDR3 has 14 amino acids. Germline assignment: CDR1 LNHDA and CDR2 SQIVND (reference sequence). The CDR3: CASSIGSRDYGYTF. The CDR3 DNA is TGTGCCAGTAGTATCGGGTCGAGGGACTATGGCTACACCTTC.

CDR3 amino acids: CASSLVQGYGYTF. Written as DNA, the CDR3 is TGTGCCAGCAGCTTAGTACAGGGCTATGGCTACACCTTC. The chain is built from TRBV7-2 and TRBJ1-2; possibly TRBD1 for D (6 bases). CDR3 length equals 13 residues. The V and J ends lost 1 base and 4 bases respectively, with 7 bases between them. CDR1 and CDR2 (germline): SGHTA, FQGNSA.

J is TRBJ1-1 and V is TRBV27; no firm D call. Germline CDR1 MNHEY, CDR2 SMNVEV (reference sequence). The CDR3 runs to 15 residues. The V gene lost 6 bases and the J gene lost 1 base, with 15 bases spanning the gap. Here the CDR3 DNA reads TGTGCCAGCAGCCACTTTGGATCGGGGAACACTGAAGCTTTCTTT. It yields the protein CASSHFGSGNTEAFF.

This chain connects TRBV6-1 to TRBJ2-1, with TRBD2 matching 7 bases. The CDR3 sequence is 15 residues long. Germline CDR1 MNHNS, CDR2 SASEGT. V lost 6 bases, J lost 0 bases, and 5 bases stayed unmatched. The CDR3 sequence is CASRGAGSSYNEQFF. CDR3 sequence (DNA): TGTGCCAGCAGGGGAGCGGGGAGCTCCTACAATGAGCAGTTCTTC.

The chain uses TRBV28 and TRBJ1-5; D call uncertain. Germline assignment: CDR1 MDHEN and CDR2 SYDVKM. The CDR3 loop spans 15 amino acids. Trimming cost V 4 bases and J 0 bases, with 10 bases left between them. CDR3 region: CASSSGIPSNQPQHF. CDR3 DNA: TGTGCCAGCAGTTCTGGCATCCCTAGCAATCAGCCCCAGCATTTT.

Worth noting for this clone: An end of the junction differs from the germline gene, which may be a read error. The chain links TRBV29-1 to TRBJ1-2; D not certain. The CDR3 has 17 residues. Germline CDR1 and CDR2: SQVTM and ANQGSEA. The CDR3 is CSLDNLLVDSGNYGYTF. Written as DNA, the CDR3 is TGCAGCCTTGACAACCTCCTAGTGGATAGCGGGAACTATGGCTACACCTTC.

The V and J genes are TRBV5-1 and TRBJ2-3; D may be TRBD1 (5 bases). Per germline, CDR1 SGHRS and CDR2 YFSETQ. V lost 3 bases to trimming and J lost 2 bases, with 10 bases between them. This CDR3 region has 14 residues. CDR3 protein: CASSYRSLTDTQYF. DNA for the CDR3: TGCGCCAGCAGCTACAGGAGTCTCACAGATACGCAGTATTTT.

The V and J genes are TRBV28 and TRBJ2-1; the match to TRBD1 covers 7 bases. The germline V gene has CDR1 MDHEN and CDR2 SYDVKM. J lost 3 bases, V lost 8 bases, and 4 bases had no gene match. This CDR3 has 13 residues. The CDR3 sequence is CASVRDSYNEQFF. CDR3 in DNA: TGTGCCAGCGTCCGGGACAGCTACAATGAGCAGTTCTTC.

This rearrangement joins TRBV7-9 to TRBJ2-5; D is possibly TRBD1 (5 bases). V lost 7 bases and J lost 4, with 16 bases in between. CDR3 size: 14 residues. The germline V gene encodes CDR1 SEHNR and CDR2 FQNEAQ (reference sequence). CDR3: CASTDGRGAETQYF. CDR3 DNA sequence: TGTGCCAGCACCGACGGTCGTGGGGCAGAGACCCAGTACTTC.